Each of the 16 T cell receptor beta chains below was sequenced from the same sample in a study of cytomegalovirus exposure and HLA in healthy donors. PCR used 60 Vbeta primers and 13 Jbeta primers. The assay was immunoSEQ multiplex PCR, and TCRdb's table has in-frame clones only and misses some. The sample lists over 200,000 clones, approximately 90% occurring once. The sequenced material came from PBMCs. These receptors all stem from a woman between 18 and 29 years old in good health and CMV-seronegative.

V usage is TRBV4-3 and J usage is TRBJ2-7; D unresolved. V gave up 0 bases and J gave up 0 bases, with 12 bases separating them. The CDR3 has 16 residues. Germline V gives CDR1 LGHNA, CDR2 YSLEER. CDR3 region: CASSQDYNRNSYEQYF. The DNA for the CDR3 is TGCGCCAGCAGCCAAGATTATAACAGAAACTCCTACGAGCAGTACTTC.

The chain recombines TRBV5-1 with TRBJ2-4, with 10 bases identical to TRBD2. V trimming: 5 bases; J trimming: 5 bases; junction bases outside the gene matches: 7. The CDR3 contains 15 residues. The V gene's germline CDR1 is SGHRS and CDR2 YFSETQ. CDR3 bases: TGCGCCAGCAGTTACCTAGCGGGGGCAGAAAACATTCAGTACTTC. Residues: CASSYLAGAENIQYF.

As concerns this clone: The germline gene is not matched at one end of the junction; a read error may be the cause. The chain is built from TRBV7-9 and TRBJ1-2; D is unclear. The CDR3 runs to 11 residues. Germline values: CDR1 SEHNR, CDR2 FQNEAQ (reference sequence). The CDR3 loop is CASSSFPGVRF. In nucleotides, the CDR3 is TGTGCCAGCAGCTCGTTCCCCGGGGTGAGATTC. The full variable domain, its missing parts supplied by reference TRBV7-9 and TRBJ1-2, is DTGVSQNPRHKITKRGQNVTFRCDPISEHNRLYWYRQTLGQGPEFLTYFQNEAQLEKSRLLSDRFSAERPKGSFSTLEIQRTEQGDSAMYLCASSSFPGVRFGSGTRLTVV.

The J gene is TRBJ2-7, the V gene TRBV7-2; 13 bases line up with TRBD2. Germline V gives CDR1 SGHTA, CDR2 FQGNSA. The junction had 13 bases not matched to a gene; V was cut back by 1 base and J by 4 bases. The CDR3 extends over 19 amino acids. The CDR3 reads CASSLGGPTSGRGRYEQYF. Here the CDR3 DNA reads TGTGCCAGCAGCTTAGGGGGGCCAACTAGCGGGAGGGGGAGATACGAGCAGTACTTC. The whole variable domain, remainder taken from reference TRBV7-2 and TRBJ2-7, is GAGVSQSPSNKVTEKGKDVELRCDPISGHTALYWYRQSLGQGLEFLIYFQGNSAPDKSGLPSDRFSAERTGGSVSTLTIQRTQQEDSAVYLCASSLGGPTSGRGRYEQYFGPGTRLTVT.

The genes are TRBV11-2 and TRBJ1-2; no reliable D call. Trimming cost V 5 bases and J 4 bases, with 14 bases left between them. The CDR3 is made up of 14 amino acids. Germline CDR1 is SGHAT and CDR2 is FQNNGV. The CDR3 DNA sequence: TGTGCCAGCAGCCCTCTAGGATCGGGCTATGGCTACACCTTC. Its protein product is CASSPLGSGYGYTF.

V usage is TRBV11-3 and J usage is TRBJ2-4; 7 bases fit TRBD1. The ends lost 6 bases at V and 6 bases at J; junction bases unmatched: 14. Germline values: CDR1 SGHNT, CDR2 YENEEA. The CDR3 sequence is 16 residues long. CDR3: CASSHRDSLPINIQYF. The CDR3 DNA reads TGTGCCAGCAGTCACCGGGACAGCCTTCCAATAAACATTCAGTACTTC.

Concerning this clone itself: An end of the junction differs from the germline gene, which may be a read error. V usage is TRBV7-9 and J usage is TRBJ1-2; no clear D. This CDR3 spans 16 amino acids. Germline CDR1 and CDR2: SEHNR and FQNEAQ (reference sequence). The CDR3 region is CSSSLAAAAPNYGYTF. The DNA for the CDR3 is TGTTCCAGCAGCTTAGCGGCGGCAGCCCCTAACTATGGCTACACCTTC.

About this clone: At one end the junction does not follow the germline gene, possibly because of a read error. The V gene is TRBV4-1, the J gene TRBJ2-5; a possible D gene is TRBD2 (7 bases). Germline values: CDR1 MGHRA, CDR2 YSYEKL. The CDR3 loop spans 16 amino acids. CDR3 in DNA: TGCGCCAGCACCCAAGTTGCGGGGGCATCGGGAGAGACCCAGTACTTC. Translating it yields CASTQVAGASGETQYF.

This clone was seen a few times. The chain carries TRBV6-5 and TRBJ1-1; tentative D call: TRBD1 (5 bases). V was shortened by 2 bases and J by 6 bases, with 10 bases between the two germline ends. The germline gives CDR1 MNHEY, CDR2 SVGAGI. This CDR3 has 13 amino acids. CDR3 loop: CASSYRGVPEAFF. The CDR3 DNA is TGTGCCAGCAGTTACAGGGGCGTGCCTGAAGCTTTCTTT.

The rearrangement links TRBV2 to TRBJ1-4; D may be TRBD1 (5 bases). The CDR3 consists of 14 residues. Trimming removed 8 bases at V and 2 bases at J, with 12 bases between. The germline V gene has CDR1 SNHLY and CDR2 FYNNEI. The CDR3 DNA follows: TGTGCCAGCCGTACAGGTTTTACTAATGAAAAACTGTTTTTT. Amino acid sequence: CASRTGFTNEKLFF.

The CDR3 DNA is TGCGCCAGCAGCCCGTCCCCCGGACAGGGGGGAGAGACCCAGTACTTC. Protein: CASSPSPGQGGETQYF. The chain combines TRBV5-1 with TRBJ2-5; 10 bases match TRBD1. Trimming removed 4 bases from V and 4 bases from J; junction bases left unmatched: 10. This CDR3 is built from 16 residues. The germline V gene has CDR1 SGHRS and CDR2 YFSETQ.

This chain uses TRBV9 with TRBJ2-3, with 10 bases aligning to TRBD2. This CDR3 contains 15 residues. The junction had 5 bases not matched to a gene; V was cut back by 4 bases and J by 3 bases. Germline assignment: CDR1 SGDLS and CDR2 YYNGEE. CDR3 DNA: TGTGCCAGCAGCCTGGGGACTAGCGTTACAGATACGCAGTATTTT. Protein: CASSLGTSVTDTQYF.

On this clone: Germline and junction disagree at one end, which may indicate a read error. The gene calls are TRBV9 and TRBJ1-1; 7 bases are a match to TRBD1. CDR3 size: 15 residues. The germline V gene has CDR1 SGDLS and CDR2 YYNGEE. The CDR3 bases are TGTGCCAGCCGCGTAGCGACAGGGCCGAACACTGAAGCTTTCTTT. Amino acid sequence: CASRVATGPNTEAFF.

This clone was observed a single time. The chain has TRBV4-2 and TRBJ1-2; possible D gene TRBD1, 5 bases. CDR1 LGHNA and CDR2 YNFKEQ come from the germline V gene. This CDR3 contains 14 residues. V was pared by 4 bases and J by 2 bases, with 11 bases between. The CDR3 region is CASSPEGLNYGYTF. The CDR3 nucleotides read TGTGCCAGCAGCCCGGAGGGGTTAAACTATGGCTACACCTTC.

The chain is built from TRBV7-3 and TRBJ1-2; D is possibly TRBD1 (6 bases). The V gene's germline CDR1 is SGHTA and CDR2 FQGTGA. Trimming removed 5 bases from V and 5 bases from J, with 18 bases in between. This CDR3 spans 15 amino acids. CDR3 sequence reads: CASSPYSGTKYGYTF. The DNA for the CDR3 is TGTGCCAGCAGCCCCTATTCTGGGACAAAATATGGCTACACCTTC. Combining the CDR3 with reference TRBV7-3 and TRBJ1-2 gives the whole variable domain GAGVSQTPSNKVTEKGKYVELRCDPISGHTALYWYRQSLGQGPEFLIYFQGTGAADDSGLPNDRFFAVRPEGSVSTLKIQRTERGDSAVYLCASSPYSGTKYGYTFGSGTRLTVV.

The V call is TRBV7-6, the J call TRBJ2-7; D perhaps matches TRBD1 (5 bases). CDR3 length: 15 residues. Germline values: CDR1 SGHVS, CDR2 FNYEAQ. V dropped 0 bases and J dropped 2 bases, with 11 bases sitting between them. CDR3 in amino acids: CASSLALRATYEQYF. CDR3 nucleotides: TGTGCCAGCAGCTTAGCGCTCAGGGCTACCTACGAGCAGTACTTC.